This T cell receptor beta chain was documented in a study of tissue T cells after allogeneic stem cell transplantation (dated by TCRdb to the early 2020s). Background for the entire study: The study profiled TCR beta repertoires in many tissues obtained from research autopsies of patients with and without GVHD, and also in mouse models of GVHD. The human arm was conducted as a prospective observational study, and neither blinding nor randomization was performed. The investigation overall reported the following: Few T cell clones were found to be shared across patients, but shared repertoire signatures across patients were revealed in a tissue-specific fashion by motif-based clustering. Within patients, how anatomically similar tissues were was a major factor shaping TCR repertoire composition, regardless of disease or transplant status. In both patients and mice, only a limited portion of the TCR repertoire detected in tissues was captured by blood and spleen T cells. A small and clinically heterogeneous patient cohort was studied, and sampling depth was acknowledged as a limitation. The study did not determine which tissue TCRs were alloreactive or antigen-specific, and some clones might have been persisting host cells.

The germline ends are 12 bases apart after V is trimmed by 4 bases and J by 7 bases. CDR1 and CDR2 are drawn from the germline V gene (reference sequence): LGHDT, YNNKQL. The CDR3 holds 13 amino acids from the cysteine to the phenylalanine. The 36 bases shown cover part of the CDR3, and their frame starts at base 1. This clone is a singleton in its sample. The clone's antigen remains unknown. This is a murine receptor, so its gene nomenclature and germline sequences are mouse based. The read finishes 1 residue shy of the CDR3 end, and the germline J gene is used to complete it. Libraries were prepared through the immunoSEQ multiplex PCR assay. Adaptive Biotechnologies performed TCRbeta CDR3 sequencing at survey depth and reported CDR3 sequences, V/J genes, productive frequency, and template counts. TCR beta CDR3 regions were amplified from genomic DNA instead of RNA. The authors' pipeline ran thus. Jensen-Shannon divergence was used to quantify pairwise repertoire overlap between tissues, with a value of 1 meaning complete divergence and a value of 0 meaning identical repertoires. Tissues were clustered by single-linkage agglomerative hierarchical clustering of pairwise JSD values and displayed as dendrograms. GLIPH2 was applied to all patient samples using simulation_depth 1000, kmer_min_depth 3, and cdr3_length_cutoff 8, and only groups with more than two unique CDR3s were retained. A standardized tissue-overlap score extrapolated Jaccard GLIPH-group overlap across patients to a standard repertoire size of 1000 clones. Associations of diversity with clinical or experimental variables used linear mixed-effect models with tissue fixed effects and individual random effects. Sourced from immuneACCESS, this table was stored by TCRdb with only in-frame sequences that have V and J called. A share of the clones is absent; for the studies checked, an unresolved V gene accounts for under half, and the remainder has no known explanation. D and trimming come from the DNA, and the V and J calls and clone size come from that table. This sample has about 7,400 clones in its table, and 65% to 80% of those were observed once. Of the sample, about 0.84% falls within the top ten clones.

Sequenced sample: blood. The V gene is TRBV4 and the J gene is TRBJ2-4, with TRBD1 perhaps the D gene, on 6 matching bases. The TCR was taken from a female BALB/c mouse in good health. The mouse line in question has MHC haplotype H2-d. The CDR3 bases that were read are TGTGCCAGCAGCTTTCAGGGGAGAGACACCTTGTAC. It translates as CASSFQGRDTLY. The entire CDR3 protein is CASSFQGRDTLYF.